This T cell receptor beta chain is drawn from a study of blood T cell repertoires in COVID-19. Study overall: The origin of the acute and convalescent COVID-19 samples was the United States, Italy and Spain. PBMCs, B-cell-depleted T cells, or T cells were the source of the cDNA or gDNA that made up the material.

Trimming removed 7 bases at V and 4 bases at J, with 17 bases between. The CDR3 covers 16 residues. CDR1 is MDHEN and CDR2 is SYDVKM in the germline V gene. In the original analysis: For nucleated cells, counts were estimated from reference gene primer amplification. Produced via immunoSEQ multiplex PCR; TCRdb's table is partial and in-frame only. V, J and clone size were drawn from that table, and D and trimming were deduced from the DNA. The sample yields tens of thousands of clones, roughly four fifths seen once. Material: peripheral blood. This TCR was sampled from a human donor in a cohort sampled during active COVID-19. This chain uses TRBV28 with TRBJ2-6, with D possibly being TRBD2 (6 bases). The CDR3 coding sequence is TGTGCCAGCAACACGGGAGAGGTTAGCGGGGCCAACGTCCTGACTTTC. It translates to CASNTGEVSGANVLTF.